This is a list of T cell receptor beta chains from one sample in a study of shared clonotypes between healthy human individuals. Assay used: immunoSEQ multiplex PCR; TCRdb lists only in-frame clones, some missing. Here the sample spans about a million clones, about 80% being singletons. Sequenced material: memory CD4+ T cells sorted from blood. The receptors here all came from a man in his late teens or twenties in good health. Each CDR3 is given with its conserved first and last residue. Clone size is given for some rows only: seen once, a few or many times, or a class if the clone is expanded.

cdr3_aa	clone_size	v_call	j_call
CASSVGLAGFSTDTQYF	.	TRBV9	TRBJ2-3
CASSLAQGSYEQYF	.	TRBV27	TRBJ2-7
CASSDLAGGPHEQYF	.	TRBV6-1	TRBJ2-7
CASRAGQYEQYF	.	TRBV5-1	TRBJ2-7
CAISEWTSGRANYEQYF	.	TRBV10-3	TRBJ2-7
CASSGRQSTNSPLHF	.	TRBV6-1	TRBJ1-6
CASSLSPNQPQHF	.	TRBV7-9	TRBJ1-5
CASSVALTGELFF	.	TRBV9	TRBJ2-2
CASSPGQGPYEQYF	.	TRBV18	TRBJ2-7
CASSLEAGSGNTIYF	.	TRBV5-1	TRBJ1-3
CASSDRGSISYEQFF	.	TRBV6-1	TRBJ2-1
CASSPGRANYGYTF	.	TRBV18	TRBJ1-2
CASSLGGSETQYF	.	TRBV5-4	TRBJ2-5
CASSPPSSRGEKLFF	.	TRBV18	TRBJ1-4
CAWSVIRGVGEKLFF	.	TRBV30	TRBJ1-4
CASSLGGSILETQYF	.	TRBV5-6	TRBJ2-5
CASSVQGPSGGTEAFF	.	TRBV2	TRBJ1-1
CSVGAGTSGYEQYF	.	TRBV29-1	TRBJ2-7
CASSITGGWEQFF	.	TRBV10-1	TRBJ2-1
CASSITVTSYEQYF	few	TRBV7-8	TRBJ2-7
CASRLQGGLYEQYF	.	TRBV6-6	TRBJ2-7
CASSQDTAGGFGELFF	.	TRBV4-1	TRBJ2-2
CASSLSSYEQYF	.	TRBV7-2	TRBJ2-7
CASSLGTSDTDTQYF	once	TRBV13	TRBJ2-3
CATSRLGGDLGTEAFF	.	TRBV15	TRBJ1-1
CASSRGSAAPYEQYF	.	TRBV18	TRBJ2-7
CASSRGQGTLYEQYF	.	TRBV4-1	TRBJ2-7
CASSFRGYTDTQYF	.	TRBV27	TRBJ2-3
CASRETGEGSPLHF	.	TRBV5-8	TRBJ1-6
CAWSISRQETQYF	.	TRBV30	TRBJ2-5
CASSQGRANYGYTF	.	TRBV4-3	TRBJ1-2
CASSWTITGELFF	once	TRBV7-7	TRBJ2-2
CASSSIQGATEAFF	.	TRBV11-2	TRBJ1-1
CSVEYSRSNTEAFF	.	TRBV29-1	TRBJ1-1
CASSVRTAYGGNTIYF	.	TRBV25-1	TRBJ1-3
CASSPPSLGAPPYEQYF	once	TRBV18	.
CAITQGTGGHVEQYF	.	TRBV10-3	TRBJ2-7
CASSDLRGVTEAFF	.	TRBV19	TRBJ1-1
CASSEEVGIGNTIYF	.	TRBV2	TRBJ1-3
CASSQVGKGASSYNEQFF	once	TRBV4-1	TRBJ2-1